A selection of T cell receptor beta chains follows, all from one sample in a study of T-cell reconstitution after alpha-beta-depleted transplantation in children. TCRdb reprocessed the PCR reads via MiXCR and lists one record per CDR3 protein. Of 450,000 to 600,000 distinct CDR3 sequences in the sample, 15% to 20% are singletons; the top ten hold 3% to 3.5%. The material sequenced was PBMCs from the stem cell graft donor, taken from the stem cell graft. The receptor set was obtained from a human donor who donated a stem cell graft to a child with acute lymphoblastic leukemia. Both conserved end residues are part of each CDR3. A D gene is named only where the DNA matches it firmly. Not all rows give a size; the values are once, few, many and, for expanded clones, a class.

j_gene,d_gene,v_gene,abundance,CDR3aa,CDR3nt
TRBJ1-5,TRBD1,TRBV28,few,CASRITGGHQPQHF,TGTGCCAGCAGAATTACAGGGGGGCATCAGCCCCAGCATTTT
TRBJ2-1,-,TRBV29-1,few,CSAARGEQFF,TGCAGCGCCGCCCGGGGTGAGCAGTTCTTC
TRBJ2-2,-,TRBV13,-,CASSPREPAELFF,TGTGCCAGCAGCCCTAGGGAGCCTGCAGAGCTGTTTTTT
TRBJ2-1,TRBD1,TRBV5-1,few,CASSLGQGDNEQFF,TGCGCCAGCAGCTTGGGACAGGGAGACAATGAGCAGTTCTTC
TRBJ1-1,-,TRBV12-3/TRBV12-4,-,CASSFRRGNTEAFF,TGTGCCAGCAGTTTCCGCAGGGGGAACACTGAAGCTTTCTTT
TRBJ1-1,TRBD1,TRBV4-2,few,CASTTLQGTTEAFF,TGTGCCAGCACGACCCTACAGGGGACCACTGAAGCTTTCTTT
TRBJ2-2,-,TRBV7-9,few,CASSLQGLNTGELFF,TGTGCCAGCAGCTTACAAGGGCTAAACACCGGGGAGCTGTTTTTT
TRBJ2-5,-,TRBV6-1,few,CASSPRGLQSGGEPQYF,TGTGCCAGCAGCCCAAGGGGGCTCCAGTCCGGGGGGGAGCCCCAGTACTTC
TRBJ2-3,-,TRBV12-3/TRBV12-4,few,CASSIQRDFPSTDTQYF,TGTGCCAGCAGTATACAACGGGACTTCCCTAGCACAGATACGCAGTATTTT
TRBJ1-1,-,TRBV18,-,CASSPRMPGVATNTEAFF,TGTGCCAGCTCACCAAGGATGCCAGGGGTGGCTACGAACACTGAAGCTTTCTTT
TRBJ2-3,TRBD1,TRBV4-1,-,CASSRTTGGADTQYF,TGCGCCAGCAGCCGGACGACAGGGGGCGCAGATACGCAGTATTTT
TRBJ2-2,-,TRBV27,few,CASSLSFTGELFF,TGTGCCAGCAGTCTCTCATTCACCGGGGAGCTGTTTTTT
TRBJ1-5,-,TRBV29-1,few,CSVDAGNNQPQHF,TGCAGCGTTGATGCAGGCAACAATCAGCCCCAGCATTTT
TRBJ1-3,-,TRBV6-5,-,CASSYSNSDFSGNTIYF,TGTGCCAGCAGTTACTCGAATTCAGACTTCTCTGGAAACACCATATATTTT
TRBJ2-2,TRBD1,TRBV4-1,-,CASSLTGLNTGELFF,TGCGCCAGCAGCCTGACAGGGCTGAACACCGGGGAGCTGTTTTTT
TRBJ2-1,-,TRBV6-4,many,CASGGATMNEQFF,TGTGCCAGTGGGGGCGCTACGATGAATGAGCAGTTCTTC
TRBJ2-3,TRBD2,TRBV7-2,few,CASSIESGTFTDTQYF,TGTGCCAGCAGCATAGAAAGCGGGACCTTCACAGATACGCAGTATTTT
TRBJ2-3,TRBD2,TRBV5-1,-,CASSLALSGNADTQYF,TGCGCCAGCAGCTTGGCGCTTAGCGGGAATGCAGATACGCAGTATTTT
TRBJ1-3,TRBD1,TRBV4-2,few,CASSPGTVDGNTIYF,TGTGCCAGCAGTCCCGGGACAGTCGATGGAAACACCATATATTTT
TRBJ1-6,-,TRBV25-1,-,CASTAPGGGNSPLHF,TGTGCCAGCACCGCCCCGGGCGGAGGAAATTCACCCCTCCACTTT
TRBJ2-1,TRBD2,TRBV7-3,few,CASSREGVYNEQFF,TGTGCCAGCAGCCGGGAGGGCGTCTACAATGAGCAGTTCTTC
TRBJ2-6,-,TRBV29-1,-,CSVGSSGANVLTF,TGCAGCGTTGGCTCCTCTGGGGCCAACGTCCTGACTTTC
TRBJ2-1,-,TRBV27,-,CASSLQGGKNEQFF,TGTGCCAGCAGTTTGCAGGGAGGAAAGAATGAGCAGTTCTTC
TRBJ2-3,-,TRBV5-4,-,CASSLAPTLGTQYF,TGTGCCAGCAGCTTGGCGCCTACCCTGGGGACGCAGTATTTT
TRBJ1-5,-,TRBV5-5,few,CASSLGGLDQPQHF,TGTGCCAGCAGCTTGGGGGGGCTGGATCAGCCCCAGCATTTT
TRBJ1-2,-,TRBV19,-,CASSMDGNYGYTF,TGTGCCAGTAGTATGGACGGGAACTATGGCTACACCTTC
TRBJ2-7,-,TRBV5-1,-,CASSLGQRISYEQYF,TGCGCCAGCAGCTTGGGACAGCGGATCTCCTACGAGCAGTACTTC
TRBJ1-1,-,TRBV7-9,many,CASSLGGFNTEAFF,TGTGCCAGCAGCTTAGGGGGGTTTAACACTGAAGCTTTCTTT
TRBJ1-4,-,TRBV5-4,-,CASSLAGTGAASEKLFF,TGTGCCAGCAGCTTGGCTGGCACAGGCGCTGCCAGTGAAAAACTGTTTTTT
TRBJ1-2,-,TRBV9,-,CASSPLGHGYTF,TGTGCCAGCAGCCCTTTGGGCCATGGCTACACCTTC
TRBJ2-1,TRBD1,TRBV7-9,-,CASSFMGQGGNEQFF,TGTGCCAGCAGCTTTATGGGACAGGGGGGGAATGAGCAGTTCTTC
TRBJ2-1,-,TRBV29-1,few,CSVEDLSGAYNEQFF,TGCAGCGTTGAAGATCTCTCGGGAGCCTACAATGAGCAGTTCTTC
TRBJ1-4,-,TRBV7-9,-,CASSFMGTTNEKLFF,TGTGCCAGCAGCTTTATGGGGACAACTAATGAAAAACTGTTTTTT
TRBJ1-5,-,TRBV6-1,-,CASSDHGGGRQPQHF,TGTGCCAGCAGTGATCACGGGGGGGGACGTCAGCCCCAGCATTTT
TRBJ2-7,-,TRBV6-1,once,CASTPREGASNYEQYF,TGTGCCAGCACCCCGAGGGAGGGGGCCAGTAACTACGAGCAGTACTTC
TRBJ1-2,-,TRBV21-1,-,CASSPQGAPNYGYTF,TGTGCCAGCAGCCCCCAGGGGGCCCCAAACTATGGCTACACCTTC
TRBJ1-2,-,TRBV12-3/TRBV12-4,few,CASSFGRLNYGYTF,TGTGCCAGCAGTTTCGGACGGCTGAACTATGGCTACACCTTC
TRBJ2-7,TRBD2,TRBV20-1,few,CSARDLVAGGYEQYF,TGCAGTGCTAGAGATCTTGTAGCGGGAGGCTACGAGCAGTACTTC
TRBJ2-1,-,TRBV5-5,-,CASSLRAANEQFF,TGTGCCAGCAGCTTGCGAGCGGCGAATGAGCAGTTCTTC
TRBJ1-2,-,TRBV12-3/TRBV12-4,-,CASSPRQDLYGYTF,TGTGCCAGCAGTCCCCGACAGGACCTCTATGGCTACACCTTC
TRBJ2-7,TRBD2,TRBV20-1,-,CSARDLERGDGSRQYF,TGCAGTGCTAGAGATCTCGAGCGGGGGGATGGGAGTAGGCAGTACTTC
TRBJ2-2,-,TRBV29-1,-,CSVRIAANTGELFF,TGCAGCGTTCGGATAGCAGCTAACACCGGGGAGCTGTTTTTT
TRBJ2-1,-,TRBV14,few,CASSQGWRQGGNEQFF,TGTGCCAGCAGCCAAGGTTGGAGACAGGGAGGGAATGAGCAGTTCTTC
TRBJ1-1,-,TRBV7-3,few,CASRSANHNTEAFF,TGTGCCAGCCGCTCGGCCAACCACAACACTGAAGCTTTCTTT
TRBJ2-3,-,TRBV7-3,-,CASSNRGSQADTQYF,TGTGCCAGCAGCAACCGGGGCTCCCAGGCAGATACGCAGTATTTT
TRBJ1-2,-,TRBV7-9,-,CATDPGVLYGYTF,TGTGCCACCGACCCGGGGGTCCTCTATGGCTACACCTTC
TRBJ1-4,TRBD1,TRBV5-5,-,CASARGPREKLFF,TGTGCCAGCGCCAGGGGGCCGAGGGAAAAACTGTTTTTT
TRBJ1-4,-,TRBV5-1,few,CASSSGVYEKLFF,TGCGCCAGCAGCTCCGGGGTCTACGAAAAACTGTTTTTT
TRBJ2-4,TRBD2,TRBV6-2/TRBV6-3,-,CASSYHPGGVFRIQYF,TGTGCCAGCAGTTACCATCCGGGGGGAGTCTTTAGGATTCAGTACTTC
TRBJ1-5,TRBD1,TRBV12-3/TRBV12-4,-,CASSGTGDYEPQHF,TGTGCCAGCAGCGGGACAGGGGACTATGAGCCCCAGCATTTT
TRBJ1-1,-,TRBV19,few,CASSTGALDSSRAFF,TGTGCCAGTAGTACGGGTGCGTTGGACAGCTCTAGAGCTTTCTTT
TRBJ2-3,TRBD2,TRBV20-1,once,CSARVLTSGTSTDTQYF,TGCAGTGCTAGAGTATTGACTAGCGGGACTAGCACAGATACGCAGTATTTT
TRBJ2-1,TRBD2,TRBV7-6,-,CASSLPSGSGGSYNEQFF,TGTGCCAGCAGCTTACCTAGCGGGAGCGGGGGGTCCTACAATGAGCAGTTCTTC
TRBJ2-7,-,TRBV29-1,few,CSVDRGTAYEQYF,TGCAGCGTTGATAGGGGGACCGCCTACGAGCAGTACTTC
TRBJ1-2,-,TRBV29-1,-,CSAALFATGGGGYTF,TGCAGCGCAGCCTTATTCGCCACTGGGGGCGGAGGCTACACCTTC
TRBJ1-1,-,TRBV12-3/TRBV12-4,-,CASSLRGKNTEAFF,TGTGCCAGCAGCCTGAGAGGGAAGAACACTGAAGCTTTCTTT
TRBJ2-2,-,TRBV18,-,CASSPRDSFSGELFF,TGTGCCAGCTCACCACGGGACTCCTTCTCCGGGGAGCTGTTTTTT
TRBJ1-1,-,TRBV20-1,-,CSARDQDRNTVEAFF,TGCAGTGCTAGAGATCAGGACAGAAACACAGTTGAAGCTTTCTTT
TRBJ1-1,TRBD1,TRBV6-5,-,CASRAGTGNKAFF,TGTGCCAGCAGGGCCGGGACAGGGAATAAAGCTTTCTTT